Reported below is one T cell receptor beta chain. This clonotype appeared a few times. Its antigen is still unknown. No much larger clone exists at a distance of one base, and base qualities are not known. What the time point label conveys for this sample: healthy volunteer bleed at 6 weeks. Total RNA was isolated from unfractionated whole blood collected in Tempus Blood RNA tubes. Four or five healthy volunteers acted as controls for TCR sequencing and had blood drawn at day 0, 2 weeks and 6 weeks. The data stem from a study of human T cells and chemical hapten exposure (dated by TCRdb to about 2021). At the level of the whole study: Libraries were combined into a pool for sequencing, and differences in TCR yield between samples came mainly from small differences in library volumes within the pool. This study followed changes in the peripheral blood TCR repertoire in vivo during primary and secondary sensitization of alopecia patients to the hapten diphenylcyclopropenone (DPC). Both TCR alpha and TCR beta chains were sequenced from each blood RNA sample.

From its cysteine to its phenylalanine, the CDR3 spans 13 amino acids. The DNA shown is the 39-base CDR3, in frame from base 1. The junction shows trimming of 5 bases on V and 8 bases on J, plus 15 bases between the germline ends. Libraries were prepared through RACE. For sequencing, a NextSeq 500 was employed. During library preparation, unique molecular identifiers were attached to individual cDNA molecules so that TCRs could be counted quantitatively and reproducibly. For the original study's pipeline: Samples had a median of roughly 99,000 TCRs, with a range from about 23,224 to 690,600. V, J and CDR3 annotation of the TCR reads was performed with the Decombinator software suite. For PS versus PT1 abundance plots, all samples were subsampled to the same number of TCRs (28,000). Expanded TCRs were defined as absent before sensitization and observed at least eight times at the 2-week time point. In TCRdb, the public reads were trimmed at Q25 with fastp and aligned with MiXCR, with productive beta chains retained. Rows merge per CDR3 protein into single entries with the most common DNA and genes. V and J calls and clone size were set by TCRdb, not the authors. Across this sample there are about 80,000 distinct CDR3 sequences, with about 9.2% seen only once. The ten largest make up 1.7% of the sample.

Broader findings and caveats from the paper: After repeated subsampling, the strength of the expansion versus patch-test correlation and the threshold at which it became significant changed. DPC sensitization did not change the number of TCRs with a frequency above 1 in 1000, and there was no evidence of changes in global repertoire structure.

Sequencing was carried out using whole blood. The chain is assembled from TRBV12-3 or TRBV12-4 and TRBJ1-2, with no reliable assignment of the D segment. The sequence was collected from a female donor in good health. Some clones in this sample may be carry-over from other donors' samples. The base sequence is TGTGCCAGCAGTCCCACACGGTCAACCGGCTACACCTTC. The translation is CASSPTRSTGYTF.